This TCR beta chain is drawn from a study of vaccination and CD4 T cells after COVID-19. This clonotype came up once. Antigen specificity is unknown. Treatment defined: approximately 9-day PBMC culture with coronavirus spike peptide pools or control peptides (ViraFEST assay). The CDR3 totals 11 residues. V lost 0 bases and J 7 bases, leaving 3 bases between the germline ends. Germline CDR1 and CDR2: SGHAT and FQNNGV. Cultured CD4+ T cell DNA underwent sequencing with the Oncomine TCR Beta short-read assay. TCRdb passed the PCR reads through MiXCR, listing each CDR3 protein once. The sample gives about 11,000 distinct CDR3 sequences, about two thirds of which show up once; approximately 7.7% is in the top ten.

What was sequenced was CD4+ T cells from blood, cultured in vitro. This chain joins TRBV11-2 and TRBJ2-5; D gene ambiguous. The sequence was collected from a human donor who had recovered from COVID-19. CDR3 DNA sequence: TGTGCCAGCAGCTTAGACACGACCCAGTACTTC. This gives the protein CASSLDTTQYF.